This T cell receptor beta chain appears in the sequencing data of a study of CD4 T cells in relation to SARS-CoV-2 and coronaviruses. Background on the study: PBMCs were cultured with antigen for roughly nine days before TCR beta sequencing. Negative control cultures got HIV-1 Nef peptides or no peptide. Whole-study results and caveats: Approximately 65% of donors had memory CD4+ clonotypes crossrecognizing SARS-CoV-2 and common cold coronavirus spike.

CD4+ T cells from unexposed donors were obtained before the COVID-19 pandemic (2011-2018). The cells were cultured for less than twelve days before CD4+ T cells were isolated. As cell numbers allowed, unexposed-donor CD4+ T cells faced SARS-CoV-2 S/N and four cold-coronavirus spikes. Of note for this clone: No antigen is known for it.

Germline assignment: CDR1 SGHRS and CDR2 YFSETQ. Deletions cut 3 bases from V and 4 bases from J, with 14 bases between. This CDR3 comprises 16 residues. TCRdb's copy holds only in-frame clones and misses some; the assay was immunoSEQ multiplex PCR. The top ten hold approximately 16% of the sample, which has 20,000 to 25,000 clones, less than 80% seen once. The chain couples TRBV5-1 to TRBJ2-6; D is perhaps TRBD1 or TRBD2 (5 bases each). The clonotype originates from a human donor in good health. Sample: CD4+ T cells from PBMCs, cultured in vitro. CDR3 in amino acids: CASSSGTLTGANVLTF. The CDR3 DNA reads TGCGCCAGCAGCTCGGGGACGCTCACGGGGGCCAACGTCCTGACTTTC.